Here is one TCR beta chain with its context. Produced via immunoSEQ multiplex PCR; TCRdb's table is partial and in-frame only. The data contain 200,000 or so clones, about nine tenths of them singletons. V lost 2 bases to trimming and J lost 3 bases, with 14 bases between them. Looked up from germline, CDR1 is SGHRS and CDR2 is YFSETQ. The CDR3 has 15 amino acids. The entry originates in a study of blood T cell repertoires in COVID-19. The chain employs TRBV5-1 and TRBJ1-1; possible D gene TRBD1, 6 bases. The origin of this receptor is a man aged 25-45 years in a cohort exposed to, infected with or recovered from COVID-19 (not recorded which). What was sequenced was PBMCs or T cells enriched from blood (not recorded which). CDR3 nucleotide sequence: TGCGCCAGCAGCTTAGAGGCAGGGGACGACACTGAAGCTTTCTTT. This sequence encodes CASSLEAGDDTEAFF. The full variable domain, in which reference TRBV5-1 and TRBJ1-1 provide the parts outside the CDR3, is KAGVTQTPRYLIKTRGQQVTLSCSPISGHRSVSWYQQTPGQGLQFLFEYFSETQRNKGNFPGRFSGRQFSNSRSEMNVSTLELGDSALYLCASSLEAGDDTEAFFGQGTRLTVV.